Listed here is a single T cell receptor (beta chain). This clonotype was seen at least ten times. The target of this receptor is not known. No base-level quality is on record; no much larger clone is a single base apart. The sample's treatment or condition, from its label and the paper: in vitro stimulation with specific CMV peptide epitopes to enrich CMV-specific T cells. The sample comes from a study of T cell repertoires in cytomegalovirus infection (dated by TCRdb to between 2017 and 2020). Study-level background: The peptide stimulations were aimed at well-studied HLA-B-restricted epitopes as well as recently identified HLA-C-restricted CMV epitopes, whose presentation resists viral immunomodulation. Donor HLA type was relevant to the analysis, as public TCR beta signatures indicated carriage of CMV infection together with the matching HLA type.

The data were produced on an Illumina HiSeq 1500. Through fastp at Q25 and MiXCR, TCRdb rebuilt clones from the public reads, retaining in-frame beta chains. Each record represents a unique CDR3 protein, reported with the most common genes and DNA among its rows. The sample table records some 320,000 distinct CDR3 sequences; about 29% of these occur just once. The ten most abundant clones make up 20% of the sample. Paper-wide results and their limitations: The ex vivo response was dominated by HLA-C-restricted CMV-specific TCR beta clonotypes, and the single most frequent clonotype in two of eight donors was supplied by these HLA-C-restricted clonotypes. Cumulative frequency of public TCR beta family members discriminated carriers of CMV infection plus the relevant HLA type in this cohort and an independent 352-donor cohort.

For CDR1 and CDR2, the germline V gene lists LGHNA and YNFKEQ. Including the terminal cysteine and phenylalanine, the CDR3 comprises 17 residues. The sequence is cut down to CDR3 DNA, 51 bases in frame from base 1. Trimming leaves V shorter by 0 bases and J shorter by 4 bases, with the junction holding 5 bases beyond the gene matches. This specimen was cultured PBMCs, taken from culture after CMV antigen stimulation. The origin of this receptor is a human donor in good health (CMV status not recorded). Some clones in this sample may be carry-over from other donors' samples. The chain was built from TRBV4-2 and TRBJ2-1, and 11 junctional nucleotides match TRBD2. The CDR3 here reads CASSQELAGGPYNEQFF. The DNA sequence follows: TGTGCCAGCAGCCAAGAGCTAGCGGGGGGCCCTTACAATGAGCAGTTCTTC.